This TCR beta chain stems from a study of blood T cell repertoires in COVID-19. About the study: There were acute and convalescent COVID-19 samples, and they came from the United States, Italy and Spain. PBMCs, B-cell-depleted T cells, or T cells were the source of the cDNA or gDNA that made up the material.

Note on this clone: The sample carries other DNA sequences with the same CDR3.

V was pared by 2 bases and J by 7 bases, with 6 bases of the junction left unmatched. CDR1 is LGHNA and CDR2 is YNFKEQ in the germline V gene. This CDR3 is 15 amino acids long. Original processing notes: Amplification of reference gene primers provided the estimated nucleated cell counts. The assay was immunoSEQ multiplex PCR, and TCRdb's table has in-frame clones only and misses some. V, J and clone size are taken as reported in that table, and D and trimming were inferred from the DNA itself. Of approximately 220,000 clones in the sample, about 88% were seen once. The sequenced sample consisted of peripheral blood. The receptor was derived from a man in his fifties who had recovered from COVID-19. The rearrangement joins TRBV4-2 to TRBJ2-5, with 11 nucleotides matching TRBD2. For the CDR3, the DNA is TGTGCCAGCAGCCAACGACTAGCGGGGCCGGGGACCCAGTACTTC. Protein: CASSQRLAGPGTQYF.